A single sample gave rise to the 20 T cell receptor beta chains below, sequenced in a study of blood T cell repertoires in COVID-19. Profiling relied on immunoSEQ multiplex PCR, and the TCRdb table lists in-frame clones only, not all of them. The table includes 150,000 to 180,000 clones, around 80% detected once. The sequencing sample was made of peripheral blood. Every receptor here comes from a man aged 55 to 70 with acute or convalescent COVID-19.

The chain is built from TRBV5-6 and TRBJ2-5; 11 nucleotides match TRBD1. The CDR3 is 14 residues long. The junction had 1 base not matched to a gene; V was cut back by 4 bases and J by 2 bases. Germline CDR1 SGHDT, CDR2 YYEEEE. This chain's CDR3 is CASSGTGGQETQYF. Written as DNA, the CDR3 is TGTGCCAGCAGCGGGACAGGGGGACAAGAGACCCAGTACTTC.

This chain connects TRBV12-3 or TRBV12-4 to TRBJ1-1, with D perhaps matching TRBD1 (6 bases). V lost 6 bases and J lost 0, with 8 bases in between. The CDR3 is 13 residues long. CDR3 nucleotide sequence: TGTGCCAGCAGGCGACAGGTGAACACTGAAGCTTTCTTT. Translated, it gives CASRRQVNTEAFF.

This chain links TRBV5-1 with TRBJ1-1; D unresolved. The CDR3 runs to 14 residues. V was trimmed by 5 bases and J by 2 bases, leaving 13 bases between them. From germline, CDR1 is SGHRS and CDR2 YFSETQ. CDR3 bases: TGCGCCAGCAGGGAGGGCACGGGAAACACTGAAGCTTTCTTT. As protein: CASREGTGNTEAFF.

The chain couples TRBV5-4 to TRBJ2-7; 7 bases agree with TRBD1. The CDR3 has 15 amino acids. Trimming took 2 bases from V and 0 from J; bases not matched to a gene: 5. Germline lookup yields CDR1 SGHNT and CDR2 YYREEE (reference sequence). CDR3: CASSLGGSLSYEQYF. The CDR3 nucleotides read TGTGCCAGCAGCTTAGGGGGCTCCCTCTCCTACGAGCAGTACTTC.

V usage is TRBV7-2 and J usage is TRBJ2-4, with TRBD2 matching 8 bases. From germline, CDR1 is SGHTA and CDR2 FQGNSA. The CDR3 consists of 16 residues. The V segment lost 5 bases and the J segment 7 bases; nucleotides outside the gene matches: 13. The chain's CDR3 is CASSPRGRGGRNIQYF. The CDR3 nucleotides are TGTGCCAGCAGCCCGCGAGGACGGGGGGGCAGGAACATTCAGTACTTC.

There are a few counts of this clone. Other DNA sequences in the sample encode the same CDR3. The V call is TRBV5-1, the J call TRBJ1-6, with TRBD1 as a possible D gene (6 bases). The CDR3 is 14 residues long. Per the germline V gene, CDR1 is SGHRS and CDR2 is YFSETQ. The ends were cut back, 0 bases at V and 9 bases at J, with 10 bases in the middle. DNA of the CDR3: TGCGCCAGCAGCTTGGGGCAGGACAGTTCACCCCTCCACTTT. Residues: CASSLGQDSSPLHF. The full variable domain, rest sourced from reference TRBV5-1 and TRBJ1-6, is KAGVTQTPRYLIKTRGQQVTLSCSPISGHRSVSWYQQTPGQGLQFLFEYFSETQRNKGNFPGRFSGRQFSNSRSEMNVSTLELGDSALYLCASSLGQDSSPLHFGNGTRLTVT.

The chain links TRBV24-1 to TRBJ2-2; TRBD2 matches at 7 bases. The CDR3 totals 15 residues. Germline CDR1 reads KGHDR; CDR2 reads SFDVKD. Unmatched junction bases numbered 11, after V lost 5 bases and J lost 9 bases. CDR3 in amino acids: CATSVSSGSTRELFF. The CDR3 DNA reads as TGTGCCACCAGTGTGTCTAGCGGAAGTACTCGGGAGCTGTTTTTT.

In DNA, the CDR3 is TGTGCCAGCAGCATGTGGGACGGAGGGGCCCGAGTGTTTTTT. This encodes CASSMWDGGARVFF. V and J are TRBV21-1 and TRBJ1-4. TRBV21-1 is a pseudogene. CDR3 length equals 14 residues.

In DNA form, the CDR3 reads TGTGCCAGCAGCCCACTTCAGAACCGACAGGGGAGCAATCAGCCCCAGCATTTT. Encoded protein: CASSPLQNRQGSNQPQHF. This sequence joins TRBV7-7 and TRBJ1-5, with TRBD1 identical over 8 bases. V was pared by 5 bases and J by 1 base, with 13 bases of the junction left unmatched. Germline lookup yields CDR1 SSHAT and CDR2 FNYEAQ (reference sequence). The CDR3 runs to 18 residues. The full variable domain, in which reference TRBV7-7 and TRBJ1-5 provide the parts outside the CDR3, is GAGVSQSPRYKVTKRGQDVTLRCDPISSHATLYWYQQALGQGPEFLTYFNYEAQPDKSGLPSDRFSAERPEGSISTLTIQRTEQRDSAMYRCASSPLQNRQGSNQPQHFGDGTRLSIL.

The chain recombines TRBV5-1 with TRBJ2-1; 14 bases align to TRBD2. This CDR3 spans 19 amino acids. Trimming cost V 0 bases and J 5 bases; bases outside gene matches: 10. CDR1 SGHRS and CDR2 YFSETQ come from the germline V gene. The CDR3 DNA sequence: TGCGCCAGCAGCTTGGCCCCAGGGACTAGCGGGAGTAGAAACAATGAGCAGTTCTTC. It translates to CASSLAPGTSGSRNNEQFF.

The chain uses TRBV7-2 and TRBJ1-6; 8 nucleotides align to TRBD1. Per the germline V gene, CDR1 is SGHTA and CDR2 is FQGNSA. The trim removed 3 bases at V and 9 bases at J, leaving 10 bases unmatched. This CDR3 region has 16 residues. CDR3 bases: TGTGCCAGCAGCTTGGAGGGACAGGCCTTAGGTTCACCCCTCCACTTT. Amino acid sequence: CASSLEGQALGSPLHF.

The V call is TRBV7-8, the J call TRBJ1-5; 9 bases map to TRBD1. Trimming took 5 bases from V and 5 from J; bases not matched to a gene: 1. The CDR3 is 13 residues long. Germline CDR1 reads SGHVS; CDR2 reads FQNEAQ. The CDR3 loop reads CASSGTGYQPQHF. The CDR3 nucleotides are TGTGCCAGCAGCGGGACAGGGTATCAGCCCCAGCATTTT.

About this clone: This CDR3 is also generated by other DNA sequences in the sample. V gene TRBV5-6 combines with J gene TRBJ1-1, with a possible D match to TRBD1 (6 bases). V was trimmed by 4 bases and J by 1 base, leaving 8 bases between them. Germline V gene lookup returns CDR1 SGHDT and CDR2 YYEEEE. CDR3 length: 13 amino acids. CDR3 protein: CASSIRGNTEAFF. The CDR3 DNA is TGTGCCAGCAGCATCAGGGGGAACACTGAAGCTTTCTTT.

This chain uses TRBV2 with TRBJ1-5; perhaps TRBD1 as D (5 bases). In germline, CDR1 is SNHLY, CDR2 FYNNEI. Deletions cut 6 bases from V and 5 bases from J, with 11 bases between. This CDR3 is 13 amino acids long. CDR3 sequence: CASRPGGDQPQHF. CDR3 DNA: TGTGCCAGCAGGCCCGGAGGGGATCAGCCCCAGCATTTT.

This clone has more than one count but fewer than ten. The CDR3: CASSSRTGGGTEAFF. Here the CDR3 DNA reads TGTGCCAGCAGCTCCCGGACAGGGGGGGGGACTGAAGCTTTCTTT. The chain links TRBV7-9 to TRBJ1-1; the match to TRBD1 covers 10 bases. The ends lost 4 bases at V and 5 bases at J; junction bases unmatched: 7. The CDR3 length is 15 residues. Germline V gene lookup returns CDR1 SEHNR and CDR2 FQNEAQ (reference sequence).

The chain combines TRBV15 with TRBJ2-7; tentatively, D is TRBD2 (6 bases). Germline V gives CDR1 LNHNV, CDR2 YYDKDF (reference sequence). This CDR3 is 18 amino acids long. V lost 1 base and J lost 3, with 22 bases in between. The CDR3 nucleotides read TGTGCCACCAGCAGAGGCGGGGCCGGGCCAGGGAACAACTACGAGCAGTACTTC. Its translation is CATSRGGAGPGNNYEQYF.

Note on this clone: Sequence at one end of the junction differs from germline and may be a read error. In DNA, the CDR3 is TGTGCCAGCAGTTTATATGAGGGGGCCGTCTATGGTTACACCTTC. Translated, it gives CASSLYEGAVYGYTF. The chain links TRBV28 to TRBJ1-2; 7 bases fit TRBD1. The CDR3 contains 15 residues. Germline CDR1 reads MDHEN; CDR2 reads SYDVKM.

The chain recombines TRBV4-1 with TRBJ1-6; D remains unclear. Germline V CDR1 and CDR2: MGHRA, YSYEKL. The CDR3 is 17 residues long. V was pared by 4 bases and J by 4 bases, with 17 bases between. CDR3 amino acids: CASSRSLQQSYNSPLHF. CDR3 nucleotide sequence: TGCGCCAGCAGCCGTTCTCTGCAACAGTCTTATAATTCACCCCTCCACTTT.

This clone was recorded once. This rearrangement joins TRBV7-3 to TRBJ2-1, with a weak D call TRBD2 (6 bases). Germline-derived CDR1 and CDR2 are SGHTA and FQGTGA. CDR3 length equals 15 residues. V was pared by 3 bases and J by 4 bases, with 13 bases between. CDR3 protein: CASSFFSGQYNEQFF. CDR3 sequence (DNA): TGTGCCAGCAGCTTCTTTAGCGGCCAGTACAATGAGCAGTTCTTC.

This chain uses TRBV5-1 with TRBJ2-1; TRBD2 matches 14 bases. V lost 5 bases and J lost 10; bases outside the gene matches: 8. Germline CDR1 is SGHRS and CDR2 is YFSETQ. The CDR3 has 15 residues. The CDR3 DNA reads TGCGCCAGCAGTGGGGGACTAGCGGGAGAAGGGGAGCAGTTCTTC. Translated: CASSGGLAGEGEQFF.